This TCR beta chain was sequenced for a study of cytomegalovirus exposure and HLA in healthy donors. Turning to the study itself: Most genotyped donors, about four fifths of around 370, had Caucasian-associated genetic ancestry.

PCR involved 60 Vbeta and 13 Jbeta primers. In the authors' methods: About 11 million of the 80 million or so unique TCR beta chains counted in a later analysis were shared. The assay was immunoSEQ multiplex PCR, and TCRdb's table has in-frame clones only and misses some. The V and J calls and clone size were taken over from that table, and D and trimming were inferred from the DNA. Found here are 100,000 to 150,000 clones, 70% to 80% of them singletons; the top ten hold roughly 3%. Study-wide results and limits: The dataset shows that most TCR sequences were rare, while some public TCRs occurred in many donors. TCR beta V- and J-gene trimming, according to a later analysis, was linked to a missense DCLRE1C variant.

On this clone itself: Its matching antigen is unknown.

The germline CDR1 and CDR2 sequences are MNHEY and SMNVEV (reference sequence). The ends were cut back, 11 bases at V and 8 bases at J, with 15 bases in the middle. This CDR3 spans 11 amino acids. This clonotype was sampled from a human donor in good health. The sample was PBMCs. The chain has TRBV27 and TRBJ1-2; D might be TRBD1 (5 bases). DNA of the CDR3: TGTGCCGAGGGGACTGATGGAGGCTACACCTTC. Residues: CAEGTDGGYTF.